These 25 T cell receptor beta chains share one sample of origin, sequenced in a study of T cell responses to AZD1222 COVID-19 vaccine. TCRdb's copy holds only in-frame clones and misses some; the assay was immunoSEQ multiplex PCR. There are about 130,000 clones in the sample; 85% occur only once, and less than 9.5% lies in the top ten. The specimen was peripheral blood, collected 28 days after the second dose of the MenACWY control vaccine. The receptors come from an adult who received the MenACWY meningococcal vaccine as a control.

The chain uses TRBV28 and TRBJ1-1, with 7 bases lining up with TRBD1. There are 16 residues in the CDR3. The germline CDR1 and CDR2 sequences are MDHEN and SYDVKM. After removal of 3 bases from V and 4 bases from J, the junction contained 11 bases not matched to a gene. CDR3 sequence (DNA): TGTGCCAGCAGTTTCCAGGGGGAGGGAGTCGCCACTGAAGCTTTCTTT. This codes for CASSFQGEGVATEAFF.

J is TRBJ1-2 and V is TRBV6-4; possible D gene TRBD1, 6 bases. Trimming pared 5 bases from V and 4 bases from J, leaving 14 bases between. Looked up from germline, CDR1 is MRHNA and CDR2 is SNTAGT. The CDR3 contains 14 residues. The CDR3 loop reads CASSPTGFSYGYTF. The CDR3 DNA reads TGTGCCAGCAGTCCGACAGGATTCTCCTATGGCTACACCTTC.

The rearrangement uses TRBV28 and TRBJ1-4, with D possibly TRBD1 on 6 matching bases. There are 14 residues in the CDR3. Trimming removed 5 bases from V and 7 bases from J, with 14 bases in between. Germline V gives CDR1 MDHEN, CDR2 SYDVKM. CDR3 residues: CASSLQGFGEKLFF. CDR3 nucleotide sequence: TGTGCCAGCAGTCTCCAGGGGTTTGGTGAAAAACTGTTTTTT.

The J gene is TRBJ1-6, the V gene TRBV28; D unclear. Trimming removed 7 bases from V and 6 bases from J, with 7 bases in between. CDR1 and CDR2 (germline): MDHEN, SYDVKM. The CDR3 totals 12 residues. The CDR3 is CASKEINSPLHF. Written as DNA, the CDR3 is TGTGCCAGCAAAGAGATTAATTCACCCCTCCACTTT. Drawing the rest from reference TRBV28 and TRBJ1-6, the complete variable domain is DVKVTQSSRYLVKRTGEKVFLECVQDMDHENMFWYRQDPGLGLRLIYFSYDVKMKEKGDIPEGYSVSREKKERFSLILESASTNQTSMYLCASKEINSPLHFGNGTRLTVT.

CDR3 bases: TGCGCCAGCAGCCAAATGGTAGGGGGCACAGATACGCAGTATTTT. Translating it yields CASSQMVGGTDTQYF. V and J are TRBV4-1 and TRBJ2-3, with D maybe TRBD1 (5 bases). V lost 2 bases to trimming and J lost 1 base, with 10 bases between them. CDR1 is MGHRA, CDR2 YSYEKL, per germline. This CDR3 region has 15 residues.

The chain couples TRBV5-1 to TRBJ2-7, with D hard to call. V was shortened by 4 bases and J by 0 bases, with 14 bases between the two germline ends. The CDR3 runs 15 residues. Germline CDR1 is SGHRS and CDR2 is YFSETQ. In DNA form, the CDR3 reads TGCGCCAGCAGCCCACAATTATCTGTCTCCTACGAGCAGTACTTC. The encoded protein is CASSPQLSVSYEQYF.

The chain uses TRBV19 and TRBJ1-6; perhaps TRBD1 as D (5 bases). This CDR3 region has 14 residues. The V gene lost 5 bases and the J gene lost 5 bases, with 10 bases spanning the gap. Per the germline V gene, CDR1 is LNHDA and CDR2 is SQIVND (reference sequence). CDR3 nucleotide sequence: TGTGCCAGTAGTTGGGGCAGAAATAATTCACCCCTCCACTTT. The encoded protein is CASSWGRNNSPLHF. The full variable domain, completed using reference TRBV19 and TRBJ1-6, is DGGITQSPKYLFRKEGQNVTLSCEQNLNHDAMYWYRQDPGQGLRLIYYSQIVNDFQKGDIAEGYSVSREKKESFPLTVTSAQKNPTAFYLCASSWGRNNSPLHFGNGTRLTVT.

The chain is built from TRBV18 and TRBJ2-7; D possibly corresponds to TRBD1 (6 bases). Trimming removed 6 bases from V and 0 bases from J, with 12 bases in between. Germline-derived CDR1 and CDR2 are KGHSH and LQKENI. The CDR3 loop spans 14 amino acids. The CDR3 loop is CASSGTGSSYEQYV. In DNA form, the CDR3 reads TGTGCCAGCTCGGGAACAGGGAGCTCCTACGAGCAGTACGTC.

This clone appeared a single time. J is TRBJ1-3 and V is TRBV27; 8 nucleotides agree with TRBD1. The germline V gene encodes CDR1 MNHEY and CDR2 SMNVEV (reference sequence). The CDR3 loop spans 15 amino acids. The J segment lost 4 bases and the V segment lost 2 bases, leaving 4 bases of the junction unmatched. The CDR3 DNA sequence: TGTGCCAGCAGTTTAGGACAGGGAGGGGGAAACACCATATATTTT. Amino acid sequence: CASSLGQGGGNTIYF.

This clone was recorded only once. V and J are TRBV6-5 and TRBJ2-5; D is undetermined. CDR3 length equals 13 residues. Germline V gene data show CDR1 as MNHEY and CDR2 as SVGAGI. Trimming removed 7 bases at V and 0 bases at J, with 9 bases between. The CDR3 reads CASKSPYQETQYF. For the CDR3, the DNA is TGTGCCAGCAAATCTCCGTACCAAGAGACCCAGTACTTC.

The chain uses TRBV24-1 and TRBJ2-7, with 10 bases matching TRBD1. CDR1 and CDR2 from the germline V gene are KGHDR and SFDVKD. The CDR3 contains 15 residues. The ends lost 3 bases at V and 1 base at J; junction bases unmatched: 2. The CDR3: CATSDRTGGSYEQYF. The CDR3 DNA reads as TGTGCCACCAGTGATAGGACAGGGGGTTCCTACGAGCAGTACTTC.

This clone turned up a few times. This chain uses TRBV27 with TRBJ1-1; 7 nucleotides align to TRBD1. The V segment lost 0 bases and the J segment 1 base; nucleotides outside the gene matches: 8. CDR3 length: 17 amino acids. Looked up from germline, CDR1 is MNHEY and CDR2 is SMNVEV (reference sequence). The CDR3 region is CASSLSRAGGTNTEAFF. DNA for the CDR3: TGTGCCAGCAGTTTATCGAGGGCAGGGGGGACGAACACTGAAGCTTTCTTT.

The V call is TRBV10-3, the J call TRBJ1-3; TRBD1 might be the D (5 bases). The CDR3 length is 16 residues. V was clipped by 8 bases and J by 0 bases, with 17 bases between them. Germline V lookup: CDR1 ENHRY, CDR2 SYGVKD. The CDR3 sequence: CAIRPRGLVSGNTIYF. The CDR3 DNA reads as TGTGCCATCCGACCCCGGGGCCTGGTCTCTGGAAACACCATATATTTT.

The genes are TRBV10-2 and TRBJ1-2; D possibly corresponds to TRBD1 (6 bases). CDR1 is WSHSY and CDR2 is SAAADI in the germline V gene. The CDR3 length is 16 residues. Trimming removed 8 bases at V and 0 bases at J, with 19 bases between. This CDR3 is CASGEAGQTANYGYTF. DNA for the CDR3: TGCGCCAGCGGGGAAGCCGGACAGACGGCTAACTATGGCTACACCTTC.

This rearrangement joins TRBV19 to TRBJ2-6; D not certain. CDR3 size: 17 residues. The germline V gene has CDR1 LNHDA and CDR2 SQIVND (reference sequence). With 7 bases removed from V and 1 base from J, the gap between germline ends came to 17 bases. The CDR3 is CASTYSAIESGANVLTF. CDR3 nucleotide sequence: TGTGCCAGTACCTACAGTGCTATCGAGTCTGGGGCCAACGTCCTGACTTTC.

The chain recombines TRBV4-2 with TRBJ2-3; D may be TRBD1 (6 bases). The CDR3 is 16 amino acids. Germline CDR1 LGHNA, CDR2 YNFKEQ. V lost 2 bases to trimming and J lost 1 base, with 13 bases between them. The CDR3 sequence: CASSQLSGAGTDTQYF. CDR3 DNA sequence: TGTGCCAGCAGCCAACTTTCAGGGGCGGGCACAGATACGCAGTATTTT.

CDR3 nucleotides: TGCGCCAGCAGCTTGGAGCCAGCGCGGCCCCAGCATTTT. The encoded protein is CASSLEPARPQHF. The chain joins TRBV5-1 to TRBJ1-5; D uncertain. The germline V gene has CDR1 SGHRS and CDR2 YFSETQ. This CDR3 is built from 13 residues. The germline V and J ends were trimmed by 0 bases and 9 bases, with 10 bases remaining between them.

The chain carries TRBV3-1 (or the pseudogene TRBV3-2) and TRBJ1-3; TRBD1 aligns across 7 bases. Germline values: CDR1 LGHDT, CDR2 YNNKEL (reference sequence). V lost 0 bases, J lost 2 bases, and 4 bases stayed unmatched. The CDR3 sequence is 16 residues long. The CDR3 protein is CASSQDHTGAGNTIYF. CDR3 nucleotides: TGTGCCAGCAGCCAAGATCACACAGGGGCTGGAAACACCATATATTTT.

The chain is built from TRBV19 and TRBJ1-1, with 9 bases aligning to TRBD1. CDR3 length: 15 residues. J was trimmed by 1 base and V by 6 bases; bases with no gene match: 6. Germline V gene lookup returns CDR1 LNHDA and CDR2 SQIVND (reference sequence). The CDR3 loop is CASRQGAEWNTEAFF. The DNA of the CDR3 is TGTGCCAGTAGACAGGGGGCAGAGTGGAACACTGAAGCTTTCTTT.

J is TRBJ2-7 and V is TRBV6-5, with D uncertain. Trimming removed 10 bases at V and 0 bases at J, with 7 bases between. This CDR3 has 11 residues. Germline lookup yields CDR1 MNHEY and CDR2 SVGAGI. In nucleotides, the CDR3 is TGTGCCATCGCCGGCTCCTACGAGCAGTACGTC. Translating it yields CAIAGSYEQYV.

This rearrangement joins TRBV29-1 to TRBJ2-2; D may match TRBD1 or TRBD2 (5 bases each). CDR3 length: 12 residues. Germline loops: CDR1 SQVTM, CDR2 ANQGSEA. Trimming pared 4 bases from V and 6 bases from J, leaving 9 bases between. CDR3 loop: CSVVQEAGELFF. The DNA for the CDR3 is TGCAGCGTTGTACAGGAGGCCGGGGAGCTGTTTTTT.

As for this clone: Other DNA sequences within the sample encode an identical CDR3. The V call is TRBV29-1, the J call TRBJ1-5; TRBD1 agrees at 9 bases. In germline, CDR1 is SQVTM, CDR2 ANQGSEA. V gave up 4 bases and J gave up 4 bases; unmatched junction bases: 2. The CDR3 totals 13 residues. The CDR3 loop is CSVGDRGNQPQHF. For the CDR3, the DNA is TGCAGCGTTGGTGACAGGGGGAATCAGCCCCAGCATTTT.

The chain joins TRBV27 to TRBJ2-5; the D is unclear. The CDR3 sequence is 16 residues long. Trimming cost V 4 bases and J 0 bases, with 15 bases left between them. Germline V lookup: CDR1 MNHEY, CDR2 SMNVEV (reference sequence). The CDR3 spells CASSWEAPRHQETQYF. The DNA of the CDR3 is TGTGCCAGCAGTTGGGAAGCGCCGAGGCACCAAGAGACCCAGTACTTC.

CDR3 residues: CASSHGGQGAKYEQYF. DNA of the CDR3: TGTGCCAGCAGCCATGGAGGACAGGGAGCCAAATACGAGCAGTACTTC. This chain connects TRBV3-1 (or the pseudogene TRBV3-2) to TRBJ2-7; 8 bases are shared with TRBD1. Germline loops: CDR1 LGHDT, CDR2 YNNKEL (reference sequence). This CDR3 comprises 16 residues. The trim removed 3 bases at V and 4 bases at J, leaving 11 bases unmatched.

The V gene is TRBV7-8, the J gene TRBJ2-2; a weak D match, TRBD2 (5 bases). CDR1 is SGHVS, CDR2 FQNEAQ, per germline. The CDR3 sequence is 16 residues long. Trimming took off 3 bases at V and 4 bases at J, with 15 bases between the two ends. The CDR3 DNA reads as TGTGCCAGCAGCTTTGTGGAGGCCCGGCCCACCGGGGAGCTGTTTTTT. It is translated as CASSFVEARPTGELFF.